This TCR beta chain was profiled in a study of beta chain features in type 1 diabetes. Whole-study results and caveats: PCR might preferentially amplify shorter templates, equally in patients and controls. Individuals with type 1 diabetes displayed fewer insertions and more deletions at VDJ junctions.

CDR1 and CDR2 from the germline V gene are MDHEN and SYDVKM. V lost 10 bases and J lost 6; bases outside the gene matches: 5. This CDR3 contains 12 residues. What was sequenced were expressed TCRB transcripts, since all of the isolated RNA had been reverse transcribed. Profiling relied on immunoSEQ multiplex PCR, and the TCRdb table lists in-frame clones only, not all of them. The sample carries about half a million clones, over 10% recorded once. In this sample, this clone turned up a few times. Its antigen is currently unknown. The material sequenced was naive CD4+ T cells from blood. The genes are TRBV28 and TRBJ1-4; 7 bases are shared with TRBD1. This TCR was sampled from a woman younger than 35 in good health. The CDR3 is CATTGQDEKLFF. In DNA form, the CDR3 reads TGTGCCACGACAGGGCAAGATGAAAAACTGTTTTTT. The entire variable domain, with the rest obtained from reference TRBV28 and TRBJ1-4, is as follows: DVKVTQSSRYLVKRTGEKVFLECVQDMDHENMFWYRQDPGLGLRLIYFSYDVKMKEKGDIPEGYSVSREKKERFSLILESASTNQTSMYLCATTGQDEKLFFGSGTQLSVL.